This is a list of T cell receptor beta chains from one sample in a study of T cell repertoires in cytomegalovirus infection. TCRdb used MiXCR to reprocess the reads, holding one entry per CDR3 protein. The sample records about 260,000 distinct CDR3 sequences, approximately 8.3% being singletons. Sequencing was carried out using PBMCs. Receptors were obtained from a human donor in good health (CMV status not recorded). Some clones in this sample may be carry-over from other donors' samples. CDR3s include the opening cysteine and the closing phenylalanine or tryptophan. A D gene is named only where the DNA matches it firmly. Clone size is shown for a subset of rows, as once, few, many or a class of expanded clone.

abundance: few
j_gene: TRBJ2-7
d_gene: -
v_gene: TRBV12-3/TRBV12-4
CDR3aa: CASTLRGGEQYF
CDR3nt: TGTGCCAGCACTCTGCGAGGTGGGGAGCAGTACTTC

abundance: many
j_gene: TRBJ2-1
d_gene: TRBD2
v_gene: TRBV6-1
CDR3aa: CASSARRGGYGFF
CDR3nt: TGTGCCAGCAGTGCACGTCGGGGGGGATACGGGTTCTTC

abundance: many
j_gene: TRBJ2-1
d_gene: TRBD2
v_gene: TRBV7-2
CDR3aa: CASSLVFSGGNNEQFF
CDR3nt: TGTGCCAGCAGCTTAGTTTTTAGCGGGGGGAACAATGAGCAGTTCTTC

abundance: -
j_gene: TRBJ1-4
d_gene: -
v_gene: TRBV6-5
CDR3aa: CASKEGFANEKLFF
CDR3nt: TGTGCCAGCAAGGAGGGGTTTGCTAATGAAAAACTGTTTTTT

abundance: many
j_gene: TRBJ2-3
d_gene: TRBD2
v_gene: TRBV7-2
CDR3aa: CASSGSSGGEYTDTQYF
CDR3nt: TGTGCCAGCAGCGGCTCGAGCGGGGGAGAGTACACAGATACGCAGTATTTT

abundance: few
j_gene: TRBJ1-2
d_gene: TRBD1
v_gene: TRBV12-3/TRBV12-4
CDR3aa: CASSFRQGSGYTF
CDR3nt: TGTGCCAGCAGTTTCCGACAGGGAAGCGGCTACACCTTC

abundance: -
j_gene: TRBJ1-5
d_gene: TRBD1
v_gene: TRBV20-1
CDR3aa: CSARQGAFSNQPQHF
CDR3nt: TGCAGTGCCAGACAGGGGGCTTTTAGCAATCAGCCCCAGCATTTT

abundance: many
j_gene: TRBJ1-4
d_gene: -
v_gene: TRBV7-6
CDR3aa: CASSGGTAATNEKLFF
CDR3nt: TGTGCCAGCAGCGGCGGGACGGCTGCAACTAATGAAAAACTGTTTTTT

abundance: many
j_gene: TRBJ2-7
d_gene: -
v_gene: TRBV4-2
CDR3aa: CASSQERVSYEQYF
CDR3nt: TGTGCCAGCAGCCAAGAACGAGTCTCCTACGAGCAGTACTTC

abundance: many
j_gene: TRBJ1-5
d_gene: -
v_gene: TRBV7-2
CDR3aa: CASSTIGSYQPQHF
CDR3nt: TGTGCCAGCAGCACTATCGGATCTTATCAGCCCCAGCATTTT

abundance: many
j_gene: TRBJ2-1
d_gene: -
v_gene: TRBV2
CDR3aa: CASSERVVWRPDEQFF
CDR3nt: TGTGCCAGCAGTGAAAGAGTCGTATGGCGACCCGATGAGCAGTTCTTC

abundance: -
j_gene: TRBJ1-1
d_gene: -
v_gene: TRBV2
CDR3aa: CASIPWGRTDTEAFF
CDR3nt: TGTGCCAGCATACCTTGGGGGAGGACGGACACTGAAGCTTTCTTT

abundance: many
j_gene: TRBJ1-1
d_gene: -
v_gene: TRBV7-2
CDR3aa: CASSLGTSTRKNTEAFF
CDR3nt: TGTGCCAGCAGCTTGGGGACTTCGACCCGAAAGAACACTGAAGCTTTCTTT

abundance: many
j_gene: TRBJ1-2
d_gene: -
v_gene: TRBV7-9
CDR3aa: CASSSRDDYGYTF
CDR3nt: TGTGCCAGCAGCTCCCGGGACGACTATGGCTACACCTTC

abundance: -
j_gene: TRBJ1-2
d_gene: -
v_gene: TRBV5-6
CDR3aa: CASSSSPGGYTF
CDR3nt: TGTGCCAGCAGCTCCAGTCCGGGGGGCTACACCTTC

abundance: many
j_gene: TRBJ1-6
d_gene: -
v_gene: TRBV15
CDR3aa: CATSRGAGDSPLHF
CDR3nt: TGTGCCACCAGCAGAGGGGCAGGGGATTCACCCCTCCACTTT

abundance: many
j_gene: TRBJ2-7
d_gene: TRBD1
v_gene: TRBV20-1
CDR3aa: CSADRDRGYEQYF
CDR3nt: TGCAGTGCTGACCGGGACAGGGGATACGAGCAGTACTTC

abundance: many
j_gene: TRBJ1-2
d_gene: -
v_gene: TRBV4-1
CDR3aa: CASSQDRIERGYTF
CDR3nt: TGCGCCAGCAGCCAAGATAGAATTGAGCGGGGCTACACCTTC

abundance: many
j_gene: TRBJ1-1
d_gene: -
v_gene: TRBV20-1
CDR3aa: CSARKTPGEAFF
CDR3nt: TGCAGTGCTAGAAAGACACCCGGGGAAGCTTTCTTT

abundance: many
j_gene: TRBJ2-1
d_gene: -
v_gene: TRBV7-2
CDR3aa: CASSHGTWEQFF
CDR3nt: TGTGCCAGCAGCCATGGAACCTGGGAGCAGTTCTTC

abundance: many
j_gene: TRBJ2-5
d_gene: TRBD1
v_gene: TRBV7-2
CDR3aa: CASSLPAWDRTQYF
CDR3nt: TGTGCCAGCAGCTTACCGGCTTGGGACAGAACTCAGTACTTC

abundance: -
j_gene: TRBJ2-2
d_gene: -
v_gene: TRBV7-7
CDR3aa: CASSASGLTGSGELFF
CDR3nt: TGTGCCAGCAGCGCAAGCGGTCTTACGGGATCGGGGGAGCTGTTTTTT

abundance: many
j_gene: TRBJ1-5
d_gene: TRBD1
v_gene: TRBV7-2
CDR3aa: CASSLDRGRSQHF
CDR3nt: TGTGCCAGCAGCTTAGACAGGGGAAGGTCCCAGCATTTT

abundance: -
j_gene: TRBJ2-3
d_gene: TRBD2
v_gene: TRBV7-9
CDR3aa: CASSLLSGAGDEQYF
CDR3nt: TGTGCCAGCAGCTTATTAAGCGGGGCCGGTGACGAGCAGTATTTT

abundance: many
j_gene: TRBJ1-5
d_gene: -
v_gene: TRBV5-1
CDR3aa: CASSLAPGTYGQPQHF
CDR3nt: TGCGCCAGCAGCTTGGCCCCGGGGACCTATGGTCAGCCCCAGCATTTT

abundance: -
j_gene: TRBJ2-1
d_gene: -
v_gene: TRBV20-1
CDR3aa: CSARSRGARNEQFF
CDR3nt: TGCAGTGCTAGAAGTCGGGGGGCCAGAAATGAGCAGTTCTTC

abundance: many
j_gene: TRBJ1-1
d_gene: -
v_gene: TRBV7-9
CDR3aa: CASSLTQDTEAFF
CDR3nt: TGTGCCAGCAGCTTAACTCAAGACACTGAAGCTTTCTTT

abundance: many
j_gene: TRBJ1-1
d_gene: -
v_gene: TRBV7-2
CDR3aa: CASSLNRLDTEAFF
CDR3nt: TGTGCCAGCAGCTTAAACAGATTGGACACTGAAGCTTTCTTT

abundance: -
j_gene: TRBJ2-5
d_gene: TRBD2
v_gene: TRBV12-3/TRBV12-4
CDR3aa: CASSIGGLAGSTQYF
CDR3nt: TGTGCCAGCAGCATAGGAGGACTAGCGGGGAGTACCCAGTACTTC

abundance: few
j_gene: TRBJ2-2
d_gene: TRBD1
v_gene: TRBV5-5
CDR3aa: CASSPDRGATTGELFF
CDR3nt: TGTGCCAGCAGCCCCGACAGGGGAGCGACCACCGGGGAGCTGTTTTTT

abundance: many
j_gene: TRBJ1-1
d_gene: TRBD1
v_gene: TRBV7-2
CDR3aa: CASSFGQGRGTEAFF
CDR3nt: TGTGCCAGCAGCTTCGGACAGGGGAGGGGCACTGAAGCTTTCTTT

abundance: -
j_gene: TRBJ2-5
d_gene: TRBD2
v_gene: TRBV20-1
CDR3aa: CSATSGGLSHQETQYF
CDR3nt: TGCAGTGCTACTAGCGGGGGCCTAAGCCATCAAGAGACCCAGTACTTC

abundance: many
j_gene: TRBJ2-5
d_gene: -
v_gene: TRBV7-2
CDR3aa: CASRSGETQYF
CDR3nt: TGTGCCAGCAGATCAGGGGAGACCCAGTACTTC

abundance: many
j_gene: TRBJ1-3
d_gene: -
v_gene: TRBV15
CDR3aa: CATSRGASGNTIYF
CDR3nt: TGTGCCACCAGCAGAGGGGCCTCTGGAAACACCATATATTTT

abundance: many
j_gene: TRBJ1-1
d_gene: -
v_gene: TRBV28
CDR3aa: CASSASGQHWGLAFF
CDR3nt: TGTGCCAGCAGTGCTTCCGGGCAACACTGGGGCTTAGCTTTCTTT

abundance: -
j_gene: TRBJ1-1
d_gene: -
v_gene: TRBV15
CDR3aa: CATQGVGGTEAFF
CDR3nt: TGTGCCACCCAAGGGGTGGGAGGCACTGAAGCTTTCTTT

abundance: many
j_gene: TRBJ1-6
d_gene: -
v_gene: TRBV7-6
CDR3aa: CASSPTGSSYNSPLHF
CDR3nt: TGTGCCAGCAGCCCCACAGGGAGCTCCTATAATTCACCCCTCCACTTT

abundance: many
j_gene: TRBJ1-1
d_gene: -
v_gene: TRBV25-1
CDR3aa: CASSEVWGEAFF
CDR3nt: TGTGCCAGCAGTGAAGTTTGGGGTGAAGCTTTCTTT